This T cell receptor beta chain derives from a study of OX40 agonist ivuxolimab in advanced cancers. For the study at large: The group had a mean age of around 60 years, ranged from about 23 to 79, and was roughly 80% male.

Autoimmune disease history or systemic immunosuppression meant exclusion. Losses at the gene ends were 5 bases for V and 7 bases for J; bases not matched to a gene: 11. From germline, CDR1 is LNHDA and CDR2 SQIVND (reference sequence). The CDR3 has 15 residues. As for this clone: Its antigen is not known.

General study results and limits: Mean expanded clone counts were higher in CD8+ than CD4+ T cells.

The table came from immunoSEQ multiplex PCR; TCRdb's copy has only in-frame clones and leaves some out. Of 82,000 or so clones listed, roughly 85% were seen once; the top ten hold approximately 2.3%. The specimen comprised CD4+ or CD8+ T cells sorted from blood, sampled in a trial of the OX40 agonist ivuxolimab. V gene TRBV19 combines with J gene TRBJ1-2, with 9 bases lining up with TRBD1. This clonotype was obtained from an adult with an advanced solid tumor such as melanoma, head and neck, liver or kidney cancer. The CDR3 protein is CASSLDRGTFSGYTF. In DNA, the CDR3 is TGTGCCAGTAGTTTGGACAGGGGAACCTTCTCTGGCTACACCTTC. The whole variable domain, filled in from reference TRBV19 and TRBJ1-2, reads DGGITQSPKYLFRKEGQNVTLSCEQNLNHDAMYWYRQDPGQGLRLIYYSQIVNDFQKGDIAEGYSVSREKKESFPLTVTSAQKNPTAFYLCASSLDRGTFSGYTFGSGTRLTVV.